These 26 T cell receptor beta chains share one sample of origin, sequenced in a study of T cell responses to AZD1222 COVID-19 vaccine. The assay was immunoSEQ multiplex PCR, and TCRdb's table has in-frame clones only and misses some. The sample shows 150,000 to 200,000 clones, around 94% of them seen only once. Sequenced here: peripheral blood, sampled on day 0 of AZD1222 vaccination. The receptors were sampled from an adult in good health.

The chain carries TRBV29-1 and TRBJ2-5; D not resolved. Per germline, CDR1 SQVTM and CDR2 ANQGSEA. This CDR3 has 10 residues. V was cut by 5 bases and J by 5 bases, with 6 bases left in between. In DNA, the CDR3 is TGCAGCGTTCGAGTTGAGACCCAGTACTTC. Amino acid sequence: CSVRVETQYF. The full variable domain, with the rest looked up from reference TRBV29-1 and TRBJ2-5, is SAVISQKPSRDICQRGTSLTIQCQVDSQVTMMFWYRQQPGQSLTLIATANQGSEATYESGFVIDKFPISRPNLTFSTLTVSNMSPEDSSIYLCSVRVETQYFGPGTRLLVL.

The V gene is TRBV29-1, the J gene TRBJ1-2; perhaps TRBD1 as D (6 bases). Germline CDR1 and CDR2: SQVTM and ANQGSEA. The length of the CDR3 is 13 residues. The ends were cut back, 5 bases at V and 4 bases at J, with 14 bases in the middle. The CDR3 protein is CSVWGGLGYGYTF. DNA of the CDR3: TGCAGCGTTTGGGGGGGGCTTGGCTATGGCTACACCTTC. The full variable domain, with the rest looked up from reference TRBV29-1 and TRBJ1-2, is SAVISQKPSRDICQRGTSLTIQCQVDSQVTMMFWYRQQPGQSLTLIATANQGSEATYESGFVIDKFPISRPNLTFSTLTVSNMSPEDSSIYLCSVWGGLGYGYTFGSGTRLTVV.

This chain joins TRBV9 and TRBJ1-1, with D uncertain. V lost 4 bases and J 7 bases, leaving 14 bases between the germline ends. Germline V gene lookup returns CDR1 SGDLS and CDR2 YYNGEE. This CDR3 contains 13 residues. CDR3 protein: CASSSLALGEAFF. The CDR3 region has the DNA TGTGCCAGCAGCTCGTTGGCTCTTGGTGAAGCTTTCTTT.

This clone occurred a few times. This rearrangement joins TRBV13 to TRBJ1-1; 8 positions agree with TRBD1. V trimming: 5 bases; J trimming: 10 bases; junction bases outside the gene matches: 3. The length of the CDR3 is 11 residues. The germline V gene encodes CDR1 PRHDT and CDR2 FYEKMQ (reference sequence). The CDR3 here is CASSSRGRAFF. The CDR3 region has the DNA TGTGCCAGCAGCAGCAGGGGGCGAGCTTTCTTT.

This chain connects TRBV5-1 to TRBJ1-5, with a possible D match to TRBD1 (6 bases). CDR3 length: 13 residues. The germline CDR1 and CDR2 sequences are SGHRS and YFSETQ. Trimming left V 8 bases short and J 5 bases short, with 14 bases between. DNA of the CDR3: TGCGCCAGGATATTAACAGGGCATCAGCCCCAGCATTTT. Translation gives CARILTGHQPQHF.

With respect to this clone: Other DNA variants within this sample encode the same CDR3. This chain connects TRBV5-1 to TRBJ1-2; D is unclear. The V and J ends lost 0 bases and 0 bases respectively, with 3 bases between them. Germline CDR1 and CDR2: SGHRS and YFSETQ. The length of the CDR3 is 13 residues. The CDR3: CASSLASNYGYTF. The CDR3 DNA reads as TGCGCCAGCAGCTTGGCGTCTAACTATGGCTACACCTTC.

The chain recombines TRBV27 with TRBJ1-1; D not resolved. The CDR3 consists of 13 residues. V lost 3 bases to trimming and J lost 2 bases, with 7 bases between them. In germline, CDR1 is MNHEY, CDR2 SMNVEV (reference sequence). The CDR3: CASSFVVNTEAFF. CDR3 DNA: TGTGCCAGCAGTTTTGTAGTCAACACTGAAGCTTTCTTT.

This clone was found once. The genes are TRBV27 and TRBJ2-7, with 9 bases lining up with TRBD2. Germline CDR1 is MNHEY and CDR2 is SMNVEV (reference sequence). The CDR3 extends over 16 amino acids. V lost 3 bases, J lost 3 bases, and 9 bases stayed unmatched. CDR3 sequence: CASSFIVGTSRYEQYF. The CDR3 DNA reads TGTGCCAGCAGTTTTATAGTTGGGACTAGCCGCTACGAGCAGTACTTC.

The chain couples TRBV5-6 to TRBJ2-7; D unresolved. V lost 3 bases to trimming and J lost 6 bases, with 19 bases between them. Germline CDR1 reads SGHDT; CDR2 reads YYEEEE. This CDR3 has 15 residues. CDR3 sequence (DNA): TGTGCCAGCAGCTCCCCCCGGGCCTCCGTCCGCGAGCAGTACTTC. It specifies CASSSPRASVREQYF. Looking up the rest from reference TRBV5-6 and TRBJ2-7 gives the full variable domain: DAGVTQSPTHLIKTRGQQVTLRCSPKSGHDTVSWYQQALGQGPQFIFQYYEEEERQRGNFPDRFSGHQFPNYSSELNVNALLLGDSALYLCASSSPRASVREQYFGPGTRLTVT.

The CDR3 DNA follows: TGCAGCGTGACAGGGGAGGTAGATACGCAGTATTTT. Its protein product is CSVTGEVDTQYF. The chain joins TRBV29-1 to TRBJ2-3, with TRBD1 matching over 8 bases. The CDR3 runs to 12 residues. The V gene end was trimmed by 6 bases and the J gene end by 5 bases; junction bases not matched to a gene: 4. Per germline, CDR1 SQVTM and CDR2 ANQGSEA.

V is TRBV20-1 and J is TRBJ1-6; D is uncertain. Per the germline V gene, CDR1 is DFQATT and CDR2 is SNEGSKA (reference sequence). The CDR3 is 12 amino acids. Trimming shortened V by 3 bases and J by 18 bases, and 18 bases separated the two germline ends. CDR3 in DNA: TGCAGTGCTAGTAAAGGGAGGGAAAGGAACCACTTT. Translating gives CSASKGRERNHF.

This chain joins TRBV10-3 and TRBJ1-5; D is undetermined. Germline V lookup: CDR1 ENHRY, CDR2 SYGVKD. The CDR3 consists of 15 residues. V lost 3 bases and J 0 bases, leaving 9 bases between the germline ends. In nucleotides, the CDR3 is TGTGCCATCAGTGAACGGGAAAATAGCAATCAGCCCCAGCATTTT. Translation gives CAISERENSNQPQHF.

V usage is TRBV14 and J usage is TRBJ2-5; 9 bases fit TRBD1. Germline values: CDR1 SGHDN, CDR2 FVKESK. The CDR3 is made up of 17 amino acids. The trim removed 1 base at V and 5 bases at J, leaving 11 bases unmatched. CDR3 sequence reads: CASSQGVGTGLGETQYF. As DNA, the CDR3 is TGTGCCAGCAGCCAAGGAGTCGGGACAGGGCTGGGGGAGACCCAGTACTTC. The variable domain in full, with the rest retrieved from reference TRBV14 and TRBJ2-5, is EAGVTQFPSHSVIEKGQTVTLRCDPISGHDNLYWYRRVMGKEIKFLLHFVKESKQDESGMPNNRFLAERTGGTYSTLKVQPAELEDSGVYFCASSQGVGTGLGETQYFGPGTRLLVL.

The V call is TRBV11-2, the J call TRBJ2-2; maybe TRBD1 (6 bases). The V gene lost 6 bases and the J gene lost 5 bases, with 10 bases spanning the gap. The CDR3 consists of 13 residues. Germline lookup yields CDR1 SGHAT and CDR2 FQNNGV. The CDR3 coding sequence is TGTGCCAGCAGGATCGGACAGACCGGGGAGCTGTTTTTT. Encoded protein: CASRIGQTGELFF.

Here the CDR3 DNA reads TGTGCCAGCAGCGTAGGTTCTACAGATACGCAGTATTTT. Protein product: CASSVGSTDTQYF. This sequence joins TRBV9 and TRBJ2-3, with no clear D. CDR1 is SGDLS, CDR2 YYNGEE, per germline. V was clipped by 0 bases and J by 3 bases, with 5 bases between them. The CDR3 spans 13 residues.

This chain links TRBV12-5 with TRBJ1-5; tentative D call: TRBD1 (5 bases). CDR1 is LGHNT and CDR2 is FRNRAP in the germline V gene. Trimming took off 1 base at V and 3 bases at J, with 10 bases between the two ends. The CDR3 is 15 residues long. The CDR3 here is CASGLGTSYNQPQHF. The CDR3 DNA sequence: TGTGCTAGTGGTTTGGGGACATCTTACAATCAGCCCCAGCATTTT.

The chain carries TRBV27 and TRBJ1-1, with TRBD1 as a possible D gene (5 bases). Per germline, CDR1 MNHEY and CDR2 SMNVEV (reference sequence). This CDR3 contains 16 residues. With 8 bases removed from V and 5 bases from J, the gap between germline ends came to 24 bases. In nucleotides, the CDR3 is TGTGCCAGCCTCGGGTCGGGAAGGGGTCCTTCTACTGAAGCTTTCTTT. Residues: CASLGSGRGPSTEAFF.

This clone was observed a handful of times. Within the sample, other DNA sequences also encode this same CDR3. Here the CDR3 reads CASSIGGSTNYGYTF. CDR3 DNA sequence: TGTGCCAGTAGTATCGGGGGATCCACTAACTATGGCTACACCTTC. The chain combines TRBV19 with TRBJ1-2; perhaps TRBD1 as D (5 bases). Germline loops: CDR1 LNHDA, CDR2 SQIVND (reference sequence). V was trimmed by 3 bases and J by 0 bases, leaving 11 bases between them. The CDR3 extends over 15 amino acids.

The genes are TRBV4-1 and TRBJ2-7; TRBD1 aligns across 8 bases. V dropped 2 bases and J dropped 6; count of bases not matched to a gene: 6. The CDR3 has 14 amino acids. The germline gives CDR1 MGHRA, CDR2 YSYEKL. CDR3 sequence: CASSQLGTGGEQYF. Here the CDR3 DNA reads TGCGCCAGCAGCCAACTAGGGACAGGTGGCGAGCAGTACTTC.

Written as DNA, the CDR3 is TGTGCCAGCAGCTTATCTGTGGGGTTGACAGGGGATGACTATGGCTACACCTTC. Its protein is CASSLSVGLTGDDYGYTF. The V and J genes are TRBV7-6 and TRBJ1-2; TRBD1 agrees at 8 bases. J lost 3 bases, V lost 2 bases, and 14 bases had no gene match. This CDR3 has 18 residues. Germline CDR1 and CDR2: SGHVS and FNYEAQ.

The V call is TRBV29-1, the J call TRBJ2-1; TRBD2 matches 7 bases. The ends lost 7 bases at V and 0 bases at J; junction bases unmatched: 9. Germline V gene data show CDR1 as SQVTM and CDR2 as ANQGSEA. The CDR3 runs 15 residues. CDR3 nucleotide sequence: TGCAGCGCCAGCCCGACTAGCCGCTCCTACAATGAGCAGTTCTTC. As protein: CSASPTSRSYNEQFF.

This chain connects TRBV11-2 to TRBJ2-1; 13 bases line up with TRBD2. The ends lost 5 bases at V and 9 bases at J; junction bases unmatched: 10. This CDR3 is 16 amino acids long. Per germline, CDR1 SGHAT and CDR2 FQNNGV. The CDR3 protein is CASSTLGTSGMVEQFF. The CDR3, as DNA: TGTGCCAGCAGCACTCTAGGGACTAGCGGGATGGTTGAGCAGTTCTTC. Full variable domain (missing parts from reference TRBV11-2 and TRBJ2-1): EAGVAQSPRYKIIEKRQSVAFWCNPISGHATLYWYQQILGQGPKLLIQFQNNGVVDDSQLPKDRFSAERLKGVDSTLKIQPAKLEDSAVYLCASSTLGTSGMVEQFFGPGTRLTVL.

The rearrangement links TRBV18 to TRBJ2-6; 10 bases line up with TRBD1. The V segment lost 5 bases and the J segment 2 bases; nucleotides outside the gene matches: 6. The CDR3 is made up of 17 amino acids. Germline lookup yields CDR1 KGHSH and CDR2 LQKENI. CDR3 in DNA: TGTGCCAGCTCAAACCGGGACAGGGGAACTGGGGCCAACGTCCTGACTTTC. Protein sequence: CASSNRDRGTGANVLTF.

About this clone itself: Distinct nucleotide sequences in the sample also encode this CDR3. The V and J genes are TRBV19 and TRBJ1-5; no firm D call. V was clipped by 1 base and J by 7 bases, with 11 bases between them. The CDR3 extends over 14 amino acids. Germline V lookup: CDR1 LNHDA, CDR2 SQIVND (reference sequence). The DNA for the CDR3 is TGTGCCAGTAGTATAGTTGGAGGTGGGCAGCCCCAGCATTTT. Its protein product is CASSIVGGGQPQHF.

This clone was picked up one time. The chain links TRBV5-1 to TRBJ1-4; possible D gene TRBD1, 6 bases. Between the trimmed V and J ends, which lost 4 bases and 6 bases, there was a span of 16 bases. The CDR3 contains 15 residues. Germline V CDR1 and CDR2: SGHRS, YFSETQ. The CDR3 sequence is CASSLDYGGDEKLFF. CDR3 DNA: TGCGCCAGCAGCCTAGATTATGGGGGCGATGAAAAACTGTTTTTT.

This CDR3 is CASNPGLAGGRRYNEQFF. DNA of the CDR3: TGTGCCAGTAACCCGGGACTAGCGGGAGGGCGACGATACAATGAGCAGTTCTTC. This chain links TRBV19 with TRBJ2-1, with 16 bases identical to TRBD2. V gave up 7 bases and J gave up 4 bases; unmatched junction bases: 10. CDR1 and CDR2 (germline): LNHDA, SQIVND (reference sequence). The CDR3 has 18 amino acids.